This paragraph reports one TCR beta chain. As yet, its antigen is unknown. The CDR3 has 12 amino acids. V was shortened by 2 bases and J by 10 bases, with 9 bases between the two germline ends. CDR1 is LGHNA, CDR2 YNFKEQ, per germline. The source of the sample is a study of cytomegalovirus exposure and HLA in healthy donors. It was with 60 Vbeta and 13 Jbeta primers that the PCR ran. The table came from immunoSEQ multiplex PCR; TCRdb's copy has only in-frame clones and leaves some out. The table lists 130,000 to 150,000 clones, roughly 68% of them singletons, with roughly 4% in the top ten. Study-wide points: Several top significant clusters appeared, in a later analysis, to be linked to common viral pathogens.

The rearrangement uses TRBV4-2 and TRBJ2-1; D gene ambiguous. Sequenced sample: PBMCs. This TCR was recovered from a man aged 60-69 years in good health and CMV-seronegative. The CDR3 protein is CASSQTAEEQFF. CDR3 DNA: TGTGCCAGCAGCCAAACGGCGGAAGAGCAGTTCTTC.